The clone carrying this TCR beta chain has just one count. Original processing methods: Amplification of reference gene primers provided the estimated nucleated cell counts. TCRdb's copy holds only in-frame clones and misses some; the assay was immunoSEQ multiplex PCR. The D gene and trimming were derived from the DNA, and the V and J assignments and clone size from that table. The sample consists of around 290,000 clones, approximately 90% of them appearing once. J gave up 8 bases and V 1 base, and 8 bases lay outside the gene matches. CDR3 length equals 14 residues. CDR1 and CDR2 from the germline V gene are SGDLS and YYNGEE. These data belong to a study of blood T cell repertoires in COVID-19. Study background: The United States, Italy and Spain supplied acute and convalescent COVID-19 samples. T cells, B-cell-depleted T cells, or PBMCs supplied cDNA or gDNA.

The chain carries TRBV9 and TRBJ1-2; 7 nucleotides agree with TRBD1. The receptor was isolated from a man between 35 and 55 years old with acute or convalescent COVID-19. What was sequenced was peripheral blood. The CDR3 loop reads CASSVTQGRGGYTF. The CDR3 DNA follows: TGTGCCAGCAGCGTAACACAGGGGCGTGGAGGCTACACCTTC.